These 15 T cell receptor beta chains share one sample of origin, sequenced in a study of shared T cell receptors in the human thymus. Assay: immunoSEQ multiplex PCR; the TCRdb copy retains only in-frame clones and omits some. The sample yields some 660,000 clones, about 90% seen once. The same sample was also used in a study of human thymus T cells.

The source material was thymocytes. The source is a boy younger than two with a congenital heart defect.

The V gene is TRBV4-1, the J gene TRBJ2-1, with 11 bases fitting TRBD2. Germline assignment: CDR1 MGHRA and CDR2 YSYEKL. Unmatched junction bases numbered 6, after V lost 2 bases and J lost 6 bases. This CDR3 comprises 16 residues. The CDR3 sequence: CASSQSQTSGANEQFF. CDR3 nucleotides: TGCGCCAGCAGCCAATCCCAGACTAGCGGGGCCAATGAGCAGTTCTTC.

This chain joins TRBV10-3 and TRBJ1-3, with D tentatively TRBD1 (5 bases). With 0 bases removed from V and 0 bases from J, the gap between germline ends came to 9 bases. Germline V gene sequence: CDR1 ENHRY, CDR2 SYGVKD. The length of the CDR3 is 16 residues. The DNA of the CDR3 is TGTGCCATCAGTGAGTCGGGGCAGTTCTCTGGAAACACCATATATTTT. Translation gives CAISESGQFSGNTIYF.

This clone was found once. The rearrangement joins TRBV7-2 to TRBJ1-2; D gene unclear. Between the trimmed V and J ends, which lost 3 bases and 2 bases, there was a span of 7 bases. CDR1 SGHTA and CDR2 FQGNSA come from the germline V gene. The CDR3 runs to 13 residues. The DNA of the CDR3 is TGTGCCAGCAGCTTGCAGAAAAACTATGGCTACACCTTC. Protein: CASSLQKNYGYTF. Full variable domain (remainder filled in from reference TRBV7-2 and TRBJ1-2): GAGVSQSPSNKVTEKGKDVELRCDPISGHTALYWYRQSLGQGLEFLIYFQGNSAPDKSGLPSDRFSAERTGGSVSTLTIQRTQQEDSAVYLCASSLQKNYGYTFGSGTRLTVV.

This clone has just a few counts. The chain joins TRBV7-2 to TRBJ2-2; 7 bases are a match to TRBD1. Germline loops: CDR1 SGHTA, CDR2 FQGNSA. This CDR3 contains 15 residues. Losses at the gene ends were 1 base for V and 1 base for J; bases not matched to a gene: 0. The CDR3 loop is CASSLGDRNTGELFF. The CDR3 region has the DNA TGTGCCAGCAGCTTAGGGGACAGGAACACCGGGGAGCTGTTTTTT.

Only a few counts were recorded for this clone. J is TRBJ1-3 and V is TRBV9; 7 nucleotides agree with TRBD1. There are 16 residues in the CDR3. CDR1 and CDR2 from the germline V gene are SGDLS and YYNGEE. The ends lost 1 base at V and 0 bases at J; junction bases unmatched: 4. The CDR3 reads CASSVHRGSSGNTIYF. The CDR3 coding sequence is TGTGCCAGCAGCGTACACAGGGGAAGCTCTGGAAACACCATATATTTT. The variable domain in full, completed from reference TRBV9 and TRBJ1-3, reads DSGVTQTPKHLITATGQRVTLRCSPRSGDLSVYWYQQSLDQGLQFLIQYYNGEERAKGNILERFSAQQFPDLHSELNLSSLELGDSALYFCASSVHRGSSGNTIYFGEGSWLTVV.

This clone was seen a single time. V usage is TRBV30 and J usage is TRBJ2-7; 9 bases agree with TRBD2. This CDR3 has 14 amino acids. Germline loops: CDR1 GTSNPN, CDR2 SVGIG (reference sequence). V was pared by 8 bases and J by 2 bases, with 10 bases of the junction left unmatched. The CDR3 nucleotides read TGTGCCAGTAGGCGGGAGGGCCGAGCCTACGAGCAGTACTTC. This gives the protein CASRREGRAYEQYF.

This rearrangement joins TRBV9 to TRBJ1-2; tentative D call: TRBD1 (6 bases). Germline V gives CDR1 SGDLS, CDR2 YYNGEE. Between the trimmed V and J ends, which lost 3 bases and 1 base, there was a span of 13 bases. The CDR3 runs 15 residues. The DNA of the CDR3 is TGTGCCAGCAGCGCCCAGGGGAGGGATAACTATGGCTACACCTTC. This gives the protein CASSAQGRDNYGYTF.

The chain is built from TRBV5-1 and TRBJ1-1, with 9 bases lining up with TRBD1. V was clipped by 5 bases and J by 1 base; unmatched bases: 15. The CDR3 spans 18 residues. Germline-derived CDR1 and CDR2 are SGHRS and YFSETQ. CDR3 coding DNA: TGCGCCAGCAGGATAGACAGGGGGAGAGAACCCCAGAACACTGAAGCTTTCTTT. It specifies CASRIDRGREPQNTEAFF.

The chain recombines TRBV6-6 with TRBJ2-7, with 8 bases matching TRBD2. There are 16 residues in the CDR3. Germline V CDR1 and CDR2: MNHNY, SVGAGI (reference sequence). The trim removed 2 bases at V and 1 base at J, leaving 7 bases unmatched. DNA for the CDR3: TGTGCCAGCAGTTACCGGGGGGGTGTTTGGTCCTACGAGCAGTACTTC. This translates into CASSYRGGVWSYEQYF.

The chain employs TRBV13 and TRBJ2-7; 8 nucleotides line up with TRBD1. The V and J ends lost 0 bases and 4 bases, in that order; junction bases with no gene match: 11. The CDR3 is 17 amino acids. The V gene's germline CDR1 is PRHDT and CDR2 FYEKMQ (reference sequence). The CDR3 DNA reads TGTGCCAGCAGCTTAGGCCAATACCCTGGACAGGGTTACGAGCAGTACTTC. Translation gives CASSLGQYPGQGYEQYF.

The chain recombines TRBV11-1 with TRBJ2-5, with TRBD2 matching over 14 bases. This CDR3 comprises 15 residues. V shed 8 bases and J 5 bases; nucleotides not matched to a gene: 7. Germline V gene sequence: CDR1 SGHAT, CDR2 FQDESV (reference sequence). The CDR3 coding sequence is TGTGCCAGCGGACTAGCGGGGGGTCTAGGGGAGACCCAGTACTTC. Amino acid sequence: CASGLAGGLGETQYF. The whole variable domain, remainder taken from reference TRBV11-1 and TRBJ2-5, is EAEVAQSPRYKITEKSQAVAFWCDPISGHATLYWYRQILGQGPELLVQFQDESVVDDSQLPKDRFSAERLKGVDSTLKIQPAELGDSAMYLCASGLAGGLGETQYFGPGTRLLVL.

The V call is TRBV10-3, the J call TRBJ1-2; D uncertain. The V end lost 2 bases, the J end lost 4 bases, and 11 bases lay between the germline ends. Germline values: CDR1 ENHRY, CDR2 SYGVKD. The CDR3 is made up of 14 amino acids. The DNA for the CDR3 is TGTGCCATCAGTGAGCGGGAGGAGGCCTATGGCTACACCTTC. This encodes CAISEREEAYGYTF.

This chain uses TRBV6-5 with TRBJ1-4, with unresolved D. The CDR3 is made up of 15 amino acids. The V end was cut by 2 bases, the J end by 2 bases, with 9 bases between. The germline V gene encodes CDR1 MNHEY and CDR2 SVGAGI. The CDR3, as DNA: TGTGCCAGCAGTTACCGGTACAGTACTAATGAAAAACTGTTTTTT. Protein: CASSYRYSTNEKLFF.

V gene TRBV4-3 combines with J gene TRBJ2-1; TRBD1 agrees at 7 bases. J was trimmed by 5 bases and V by 2 bases; bases with no gene match: 6. The germline gives CDR1 LGHNA, CDR2 YSLEER. There are 15 residues in the CDR3. DNA for the CDR3: TGCGCCAGCAGCCAAAGGGGGCGAATGGACAATGAGCAGTTCTTC. This gives the protein CASSQRGRMDNEQFF.

This chain uses TRBV6-5 with TRBJ2-5; tentatively, D is TRBD2 (8 bases). The CDR3 sequence is 14 residues long. V lost 6 bases to trimming and J lost 2 bases, with 13 bases between them. Germline V gives CDR1 MNHEY, CDR2 SVGAGI. Here the CDR3 DNA reads TGTGCCAGCAGCTTAGCGGGACAGCAAGAGACCCAGTACTTC. It encodes CASSLAGQQETQYF.